The present TCR beta chain was sequenced within a study of Graves' ophthalmopathy and Graves' hyperthyroidism. Exclusion applied to patients with other autoimmune diseases, uncontrolled infections, pregnancy or lactation. Clinicians made diagnoses from clinical symptoms, serum thyroxine, TRAb, thyroid ultrasound and orbital computed tomography. Amplification from RNA transcripts yielded the TCR beta CDR3 regions. HTBI primers primed a first-round RT-PCR, and a second-round multiplex PCR followed. A single record per CDR3 protein comes from TCRdb applying MiXCR to the multiplex PCR reads. This repertoire shows fewer than 250,000 distinct CDR3 sequences, approximately 28% found once; its top ten account for approximately 9%. The study, taken as a whole, reports: Detection in blood was also observed for most expanded thyroid clonotypes above 0.001 frequency. Sensitivity reached roughly 71% and specificity more than 72% when the model predicted ophthalmopathy progression.

The germline V gene encodes CDR1 SGHNT and CDR2 YYREEE (reference sequence). CDR3 length: 14 residues. V lost 6 bases, J lost 9 bases, and 12 bases stayed unmatched. This clonotype was recorded at least ten times. Its antigen is still unknown. What was sequenced was peripheral blood. The chain carries TRBV5-4 and TRBJ1-2; 9 bases match TRBD1. This sequence originates from a middle-aged man with Graves' ophthalmopathy. The CDR3 spells CASTLQGQGKSYTF. CDR3 in DNA: TGTGCCAGCACCTTACAGGGACAGGGAAAGAGCTACACCTTC.